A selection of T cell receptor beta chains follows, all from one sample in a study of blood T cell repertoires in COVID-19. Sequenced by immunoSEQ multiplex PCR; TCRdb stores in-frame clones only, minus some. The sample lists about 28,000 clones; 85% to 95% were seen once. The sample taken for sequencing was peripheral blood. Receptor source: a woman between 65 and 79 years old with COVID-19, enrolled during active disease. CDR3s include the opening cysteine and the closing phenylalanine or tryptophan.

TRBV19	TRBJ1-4	CASSMGPTNEKLFF
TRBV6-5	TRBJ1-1	CASSYWDDRPNTEAFF
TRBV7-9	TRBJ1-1	CASRRRGLTEAFF
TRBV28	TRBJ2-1	CASSTTGGLSSYNEQFF
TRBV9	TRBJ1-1	CASSEGITGGVAFF
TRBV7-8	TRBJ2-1	CASSLQGEQFF
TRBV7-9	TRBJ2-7	CASSAGTSGSLSEQYF
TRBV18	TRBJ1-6	CASSTDRNSPLHF
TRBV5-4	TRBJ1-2	CASSLNYGYTF
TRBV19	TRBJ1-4	CASSISATNEKLFF
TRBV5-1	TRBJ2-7	CASSPGVGGPYEQYF
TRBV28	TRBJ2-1	CASSLSGTGVYEQFF
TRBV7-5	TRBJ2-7	CASFSRGTLFHYSYEQYF
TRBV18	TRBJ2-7	CASSPAGQQVYEQYF
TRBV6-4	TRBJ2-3	CASSDSETGLLTDTQYF
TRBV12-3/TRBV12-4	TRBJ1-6	CASSRQGASPLHF
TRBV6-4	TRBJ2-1	CAMLSGRKNEQFF
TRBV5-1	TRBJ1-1	CASSFRDSNIGSEAFF
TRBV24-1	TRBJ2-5	CATSVGAQETQYF
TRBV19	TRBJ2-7	CASSEEDDNLYEQYF
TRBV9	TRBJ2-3	CASSVSGGGLPADTQYF
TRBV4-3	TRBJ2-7	CASSQTRTALLYEQYF
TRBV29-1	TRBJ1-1	CSVAWTGGDTEAFF
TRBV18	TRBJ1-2	CASGGAYGYTF
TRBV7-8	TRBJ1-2	CASSLAQGSYGYTF
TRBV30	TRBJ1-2	CAWSVNRDYGYTF
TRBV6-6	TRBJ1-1	CASSKGDSNTEAFF
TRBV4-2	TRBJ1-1	CASSRQGENTEAFF
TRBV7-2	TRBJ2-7	CASRPTGGSYEQYF
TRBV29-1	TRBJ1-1	CSVAYLNTEAFF
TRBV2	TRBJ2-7	CASRSGQGSYEQYF
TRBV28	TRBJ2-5	CASSLGLAGAKTQYF
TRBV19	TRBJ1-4	CASSIIKLFF
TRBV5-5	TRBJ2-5	CASSLPAGAGETQYF
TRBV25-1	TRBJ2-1	CAYGRDSYNEQFF
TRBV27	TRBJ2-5	CASTSGGTQYF
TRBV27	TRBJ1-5	CASSNSGTGLVRGNQPQHF
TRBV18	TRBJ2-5	CASSPPAGGAETQYF
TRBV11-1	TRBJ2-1	CASSPFSVHNEQFF
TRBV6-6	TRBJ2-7	CASTVAERPHEQYF
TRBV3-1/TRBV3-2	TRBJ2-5	CASSQDSTGETQYF
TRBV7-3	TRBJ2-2	CASSLTGGENTGELFF
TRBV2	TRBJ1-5	CASSDLQGAQPQHF
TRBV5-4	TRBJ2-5	CASSLGGEMKTQYF
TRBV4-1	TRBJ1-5	CASSQDLSGGQPQHF
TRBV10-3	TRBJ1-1	CAISGNSGMNTEAFF
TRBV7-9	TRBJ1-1	CASSSGDRGHRENTEAFF
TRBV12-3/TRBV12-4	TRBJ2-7	CASRSTSSEQYF
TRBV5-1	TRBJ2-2	CASSLPHTSGELFF
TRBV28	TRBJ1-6	CASSNPGDRVNSPLHF
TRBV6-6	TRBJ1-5	CATRPWAGDNQPQHF